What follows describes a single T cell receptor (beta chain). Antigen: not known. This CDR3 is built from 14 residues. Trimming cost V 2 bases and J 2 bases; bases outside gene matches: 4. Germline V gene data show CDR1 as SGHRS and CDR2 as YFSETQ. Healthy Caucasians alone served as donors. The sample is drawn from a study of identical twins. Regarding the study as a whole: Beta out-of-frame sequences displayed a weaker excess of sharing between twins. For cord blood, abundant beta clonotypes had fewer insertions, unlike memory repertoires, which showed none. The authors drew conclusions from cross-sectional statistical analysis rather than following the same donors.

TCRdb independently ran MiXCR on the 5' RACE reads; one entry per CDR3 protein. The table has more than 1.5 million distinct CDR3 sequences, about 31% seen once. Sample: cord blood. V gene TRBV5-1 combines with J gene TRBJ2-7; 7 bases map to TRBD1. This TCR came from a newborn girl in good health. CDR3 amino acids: CASSFEGTAYEQYF. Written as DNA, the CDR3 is TGCGCCAGCAGCTTTGAGGGGACAGCCTACGAGCAGTACTTC.